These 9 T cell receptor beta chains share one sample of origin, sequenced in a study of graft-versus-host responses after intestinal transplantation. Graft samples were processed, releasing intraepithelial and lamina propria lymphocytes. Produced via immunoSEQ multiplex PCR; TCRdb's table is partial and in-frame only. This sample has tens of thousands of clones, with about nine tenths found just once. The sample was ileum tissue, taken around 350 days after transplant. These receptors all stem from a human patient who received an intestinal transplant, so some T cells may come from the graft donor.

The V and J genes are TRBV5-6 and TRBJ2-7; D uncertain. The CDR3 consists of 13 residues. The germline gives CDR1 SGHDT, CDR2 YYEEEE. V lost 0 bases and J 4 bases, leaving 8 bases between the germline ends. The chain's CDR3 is CASSLEIQYEQYF. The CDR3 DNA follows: TGTGCCAGCAGCTTGGAGATCCAATACGAGCAGTACTTC.

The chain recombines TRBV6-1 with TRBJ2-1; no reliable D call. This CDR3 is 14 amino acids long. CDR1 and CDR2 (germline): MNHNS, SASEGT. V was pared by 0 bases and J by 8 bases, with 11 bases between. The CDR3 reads CASSEAPGSDEQFF. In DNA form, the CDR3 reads TGTGCCAGCAGTGAAGCTCCCGGCAGCGATGAGCAGTTCTTC.

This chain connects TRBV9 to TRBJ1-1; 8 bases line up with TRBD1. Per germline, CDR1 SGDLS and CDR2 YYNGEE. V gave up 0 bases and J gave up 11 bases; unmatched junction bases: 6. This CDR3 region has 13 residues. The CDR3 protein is CASSVGLTGGAFF. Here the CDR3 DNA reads TGTGCCAGCAGCGTAGGACTTACAGGGGGGGCTTTCTTT. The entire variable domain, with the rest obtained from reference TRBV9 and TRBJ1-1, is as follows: DSGVTQTPKHLITATGQRVTLRCSPRSGDLSVYWYQQSLDQGLQFLIQYYNGEERAKGNILERFSAQQFPDLHSELNLSSLELGDSALYFCASSVGLTGGAFFGQGTRLTVV.

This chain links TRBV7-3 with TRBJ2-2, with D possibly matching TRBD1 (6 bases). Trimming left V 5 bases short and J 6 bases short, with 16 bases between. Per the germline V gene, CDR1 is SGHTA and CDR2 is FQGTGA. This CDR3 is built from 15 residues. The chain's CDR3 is CASSRSSRGAGELFF. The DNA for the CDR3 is TGTGCCAGCAGCCGTTCCTCCAGGGGCGCCGGGGAGCTGTTTTTT.

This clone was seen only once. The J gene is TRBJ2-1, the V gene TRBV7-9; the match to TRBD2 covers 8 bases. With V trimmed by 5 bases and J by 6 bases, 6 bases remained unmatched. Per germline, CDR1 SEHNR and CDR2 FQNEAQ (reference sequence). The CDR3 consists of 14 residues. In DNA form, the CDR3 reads TGTGCCAGCAGCCTAATGCTAGCGGGCAATGAGCAGTTCTTC. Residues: CASSLMLAGNEQFF.

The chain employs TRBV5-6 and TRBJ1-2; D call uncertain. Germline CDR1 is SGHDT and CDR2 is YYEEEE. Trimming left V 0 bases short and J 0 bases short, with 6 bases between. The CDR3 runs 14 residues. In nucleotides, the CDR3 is TGTGCCAGCAGCTTGGGATCTTCTAACTATGGCTACACCTTC. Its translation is CASSLGSSNYGYTF. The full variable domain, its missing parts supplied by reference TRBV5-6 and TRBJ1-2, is DAGVTQSPTHLIKTRGQQVTLRCSPKSGHDTVSWYQQALGQGPQFIFQYYEEEERQRGNFPDRFSGHQFPNYSSELNVNALLLGDSALYLCASSLGSSNYGYTFGSGTRLTVV.

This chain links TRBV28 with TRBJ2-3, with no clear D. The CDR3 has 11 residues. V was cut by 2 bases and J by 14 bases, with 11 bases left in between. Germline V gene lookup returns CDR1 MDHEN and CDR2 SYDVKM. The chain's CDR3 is CASSLTQEMYF. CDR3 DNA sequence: TGTGCCAGCAGTTTAACCCAGGAGATGTATTTT.

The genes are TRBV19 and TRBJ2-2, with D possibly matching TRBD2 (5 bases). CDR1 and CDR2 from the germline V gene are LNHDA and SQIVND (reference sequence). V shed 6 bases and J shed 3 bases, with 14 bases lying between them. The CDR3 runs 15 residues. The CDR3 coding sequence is TGTGCCAGTAGGGTAACGGGATCGGACACCGGGGAGCTGTTTTTT. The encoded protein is CASRVTGSDTGELFF.

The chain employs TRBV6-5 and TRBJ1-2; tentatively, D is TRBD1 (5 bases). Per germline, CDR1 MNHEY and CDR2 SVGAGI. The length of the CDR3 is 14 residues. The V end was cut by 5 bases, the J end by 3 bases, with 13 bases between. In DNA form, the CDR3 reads TGTGCCAGCAGTGGCGCCGGGGCCCACTATGGCTACACCTTC. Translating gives CASSGAGAHYGYTF.